What follows are 4 T cell receptor beta chains derived from one specimen sequenced in a study of shared clonotypes between healthy human individuals. Assay: immunoSEQ multiplex PCR; the TCRdb copy retains only in-frame clones and omits some. Of a few million clones in the sample, approximately 92% were seen once. The sample was naive CD4+ T cells sorted from blood. Subset specified: CD45RA+ positively selected. These receptors all come from a man aged 18 to 29 in good health.

Comment on this clone: Other nucleotide sequences from this sample produce the same CDR3. The rearrangement uses TRBV4-1 and TRBJ2-7; a weak D match, TRBD2 (5 bases). The CDR3 is 12 amino acids. V lost 1 base and J lost 4, with 5 bases in between. Germline CDR1 is MGHRA and CDR2 is YSYEKL. The CDR3 bases are TGCGCCAGCAGCCAAGGCGGGTACGAGCAGTACTTC. Translation: CASSQGGYEQYF.

This clone has just one count. The rearrangement joins TRBV5-8 to TRBJ2-2; perhaps TRBD2 as D (6 bases). The CDR3 is made up of 14 amino acids. Germline V gene sequence: CDR1 SGHTS, CDR2 YDEGEE. Trimming shortened V by 0 bases and J by 7 bases, and 10 bases separated the two germline ends. The CDR3 DNA reads as TGTGCCAGCAGCTTGGACGGGGGAAACGGGGAGCTGTTTTTT. It translates to CASSLDGGNGELFF.

The chain couples TRBV5-1 to TRBJ1-5; TRBD1 matches 9 bases. Trimming at V came to 4 bases and at J to 3 bases, leaving 5 bases not matched to a gene. The CDR3 extends over 15 amino acids. Per the germline V gene, CDR1 is SGHRS and CDR2 is YFSETQ. The CDR3 coding sequence is TGCGCCAGCAGCCCCGGACAGGGGTACAATCAGCCCCAGCATTTT. Translation gives CASSPGQGYNQPQHF.

The chain links TRBV2 to TRBJ1-2, with D perhaps matching TRBD1 (6 bases). The V gene lost 6 bases and the J gene lost 6 bases, with 17 bases spanning the gap. Looked up from germline, CDR1 is SNHLY and CDR2 is FYNNEI. The CDR3 sequence is 14 residues long. The CDR3 protein is CASRGALQGHGYTF. CDR3 DNA: TGTGCCAGCAGGGGGGCTTTACAGGGCCATGGCTACACCTTC.